Below are 14 T cell receptor beta chains sequenced from a single sample in a study of blood T cells in healthy people across ages. Next came a second PCR, run for about 6 to 12 cycles, which used a sample-barcoded 5' primer along with a J-beta primer mix. TCRdb re-called the 5' RACE reads through MiXCR, storing one row per CDR3 protein. The sample consists of more than 750,000 distinct CDR3 sequences, about 27% of them appearing once. These same data were also listed under a study on T cells of mothers and their children.

The sequenced material came from blood. All receptors derive from a woman between 35 and 50 years old in good health.

About this clonotype: A clone one base away is much larger, so this may be a read error. The rearrangement uses TRBV9 and TRBJ2-4, with D tentatively TRBD2 (5 bases). The CDR3 extends over 12 amino acids. CDR1 SGDLS and CDR2 YYNGEE come from the germline V gene. This chain's CDR3 is CTSSVDRGEQYF. The DNA of the CDR3 is TGTACCAGCAGCGTAGACCGGGGTGAGCAGTACTTC.

The table lists this clonotype with a few counts. The chain carries TRBV20-1 and TRBJ2-3; D is possibly TRBD1 or TRBD2 (5 bases each). The V gene's germline CDR1 is DFQATT and CDR2 SNEGSKA (reference sequence). Between the trimmed V and J ends, which lost 5 bases and 0 bases, there was a span of 15 bases. The CDR3 is 15 amino acids. CDR3 bases: TGCAGTGCTTACAGGCCCCGGAGGAGCACAGATACGCAGTATTTT. It is translated as CSAYRPRRSTDTQYF.

This chain uses TRBV5-1 with TRBJ2-3; possible D gene TRBD1, 5 bases. This CDR3 spans 15 amino acids. V was shortened by 0 bases and J by 5 bases, with 13 bases between the two germline ends. CDR1 and CDR2 from the germline V gene are SGHRS and YFSETQ. The CDR3 spells CASSLEKLQEDTQYF. The DNA of the CDR3 is TGCGCCAGCAGCTTGGAGAAACTACAGGAAGATACGCAGTATTTT.

This clonotype was picked up many times. The genes are TRBV7-9 and TRBJ2-7; either TRBD1 or TRBD2 may supply D (6 bases each). V was shortened by 5 bases and J by 0 bases, with 14 bases between the two germline ends. The CDR3 totals 15 residues. Germline V gives CDR1 SEHNR, CDR2 FQNEAQ (reference sequence). The CDR3 sequence is CASSQRAGDSYEQYF. CDR3 coding DNA: TGTGCCAGCAGCCAGCGGGCAGGGGACTCCTACGAGCAGTACTTC.

The gene calls are TRBV20-1 and TRBJ1-5, with D unclear. CDR3 length: 16 amino acids. Germline V gene data show CDR1 as DFQATT and CDR2 as SNEGSKA (reference sequence). V was trimmed by 4 bases and J by 4 bases, leaving 20 bases between them. The CDR3 loop reads CSAILNQRARNQPQHF. The CDR3 DNA follows: TGCAGTGCTATCCTCAATCAGCGAGCACGGAATCAGCCCCAGCATTTT.

This clonotype was recorded at least ten times. The chain carries TRBV20-1 and TRBJ2-5; TRBD2 agrees at 8 bases. Germline-derived CDR1 and CDR2 are DFQATT and SNEGSKA (reference sequence). This CDR3 spans 15 amino acids. The V and J ends lost 0 bases and 4 bases, in that order; junction bases with no gene match: 7. The CDR3 region is CSARDPGGPRETQYF. In DNA, the CDR3 is TGCAGTGCTAGAGACCCGGGGGGGCCGAGAGAGACCCAGTACTTC.

This clonotype occurred a few times. The J gene is TRBJ2-5, the V gene TRBV30; 11 nucleotides agree with TRBD1. Germline V CDR1 and CDR2: GTSNPN, SVGIG (reference sequence). The CDR3 has 17 residues. Trimming took 1 base from V and 5 from J; bases not matched to a gene: 12. This chain's CDR3 is CAWSGELGQGDWETQYF. The CDR3 nucleotides read TGTGCCTGGAGTGGGGAGCTGGGACAGGGGGATTGGGAGACCCAGTACTTC.

This clonotype has more than one count but fewer than ten. The chain joins TRBV4-2 to TRBJ2-5, with 7 bases that match TRBD1. From germline, CDR1 is LGHNA and CDR2 YNFKEQ. The CDR3 sequence is 17 residues long. V lost 3 bases, J lost 5 bases, and 15 bases stayed unmatched. CDR3 DNA: TGTGCCAGCAGCCAGAAAGAGGAGGTGAGGGGGCGGGAGACCCAGTACTTC. It codes for CASSQKEEVRGRETQYF.

This clonotype was detected only a few times. The chain recombines TRBV6-7 with TRBJ1-2, with a tentative D call TRBD1 (6 bases). TRBV6-7 is an ORF for which the function is uncertain. The CDR3 runs 14 residues. Trimming pared 0 bases from V and 6 bases from J, leaving 11 bases between. The CDR3 DNA reads as TGTGCCAGCAGTTACTCCGCGGCAGGGGATGGCTACACCTTC. Translating gives CASSYSAAGDGYTF.

The gene calls are TRBV6-5 and TRBJ2-5, with D tentatively TRBD2 (5 bases). CDR3 length equals 15 residues. From germline, CDR1 is MNHEY and CDR2 SVGAGI. V lost 7 bases and J lost 11, with 26 bases in between. This CDR3 reads CASNPNVAGGFGQYF. The CDR3 DNA is TGTGCCAGCAACCCCAATGTGGCCGGAGGCTTCGGGCAGTACTTC.

This clonotype was found a few times. The gene calls are TRBV11-2 and TRBJ2-3, with D perhaps matching TRBD2 (7 bases). V lost 5 bases and J 2 bases, leaving 17 bases between the germline ends. The CDR3 runs to 16 residues. Germline assignment: CDR1 SGHAT and CDR2 FQNNGV. CDR3 loop: CASSPLGGVSTDTQYF. DNA for the CDR3: TGTGCCAGCAGCCCCCTAGGGGGGGTCTCCACAGATACGCAGTATTTT.

V usage is TRBV7-2 and J usage is TRBJ1-4; no clear D. Germline V gene lookup returns CDR1 SGHTA and CDR2 FQGNSA. V was cut by 1 base and J by 8 bases, with 14 bases left in between. The CDR3 loop spans 15 amino acids. CDR3 DNA sequence: TGTACCAGCAGCTTAGGGGATCGACGGGTAGAAAAACTGTTTTTT. Translated: CTSSLGDRRVEKLFF.

This clonotype occurred many times. Written as DNA, the CDR3 is TGTGCCAGCAGTTACTCGAAGGTCCGGGGACGGGGCTACACCTTC. Protein: CASSYSKVRGRGYTF. The V and J genes are TRBV6-5 and TRBJ1-2; weak D call: TRBD1 (5 bases). V lost 0 bases and J lost 8, with 16 bases in between. Germline lookup yields CDR1 MNHEY and CDR2 SVGAGI. The CDR3 length is 15 residues.

The chain links TRBV3-1 to TRBJ2-2; a possible D gene is TRBD2 (6 bases). The germline V gene has CDR1 LGHDT and CDR2 YNNKEL (reference sequence). With 0 bases removed from V and 3 bases from J, the gap between germline ends came to 11 bases. This CDR3 spans 16 amino acids. CDR3 in DNA: TGTGCCAGCAGCCAAGAATCACTAGCCGACACCGGGGAGCTGTTTTTT. As protein: CASSQESLADTGELFF.